Listed below are T cell receptor beta chains from one sample, sequenced in a study of identical twins. TCRdb re-called the 5' RACE reads through MiXCR, storing one row per CDR3 protein. The sample lists hundreds of thousands of distinct CDR3 sequences; 9% to 15% were seen once. These data also formed part of another study, on yellow fever vaccine responses in identical twins.

Sequences were obtained from PBMCs. These receptor sequences come from a woman aged 18 to 35 in good health. Both conserved end residues are part of each CDR3. D genes are given only for firm matches. Size is stated for part of the rows, as once, few or many counts, or as a class when the clone is expanded.

d_call j_call clone_size v_call cdr3_aa cdr3_nt
- TRBJ2-7 - TRBV7-9 CASSLQGGLEEQYF TGTGCCAGCAGCTTACAGGGGGGATTGGAGGAGCAGTACTTC
- TRBJ2-3 few TRBV5-4 CASSLGGTSGPRTDTQYF TGTGCCAGCAGCTTGGGAGGAACAAGCGGGCCCCGAACAGATACGCAGTATTTT
TRBD1 TRBJ2-1 - TRBV7-3 CATKRQGAEDEQFF TGTGCCACCAAGAGACAGGGGGCTGAGGATGAGCAGTTCTTC
- TRBJ1-2 - TRBV14 CASSQAAAANYGYTF TGTGCCAGCAGCCAAGCGGCCGCAGCTAACTATGGCTACACCTTC
TRBD2 TRBJ2-5 - TRBV12-3/TRBV12-4 CASSRLAGGPGETQYF TGTGCCAGCAGTAGACTAGCGGGAGGGCCAGGGGAGACCCAGTACTTC
- TRBJ2-5 few TRBV6-1 CAISGGVDPQYF TGTGCCATTAGCGGAGGAGTTGATCCCCAGTACTTC
TRBD1 TRBJ2-1 - TRBV10-3 CAISEDRGTINEQFF TGTGCCATCAGCGAGGACAGGGGGACCATCAATGAGCAGTTCTTC
TRBD2 TRBJ2-1 many TRBV6-1 CASSPPGTTGEQFF TGTGCCAGCAGTCCCCCCGGGACTACGGGGGAGCAGTTCTTC
- TRBJ2-7 - TRBV7-9 CASSGRLVEQYF TGTGCCAGTTCCGGTCGCCTGGTCGAGCAGTACTTC
- TRBJ1-5 many TRBV6-6 CASDREVGQPQHF TGTGCCAGCGACCGGGAGGTAGGTCAGCCCCAGCATTTT
- TRBJ2-3 - TRBV12-3/TRBV12-4 CASKWGEGEGPKTDTQYF TGTGCCAGCAAATGGGGCGAAGGGGAAGGTCCCAAGACAGATACGCAGTATTTT
- TRBJ2-7 - TRBV12-3/TRBV12-4 CASRPGGGEQYF TGTGCCAGCAGGCCCGGGGGCGGGGAGCAGTACTTC
TRBD2 TRBJ2-1 - TRBV12-3/TRBV12-4 CASRTTSGRIVEQFF TGTGCCAGCAGAACGACTAGCGGGAGAATAGTTGAGCAGTTCTTC
- TRBJ2-3 few TRBV7-9 CASRYDGAQYF TGTGCCAGCAGGTACGACGGAGCGCAGTATTTT
TRBD2 TRBJ2-3 - TRBV4-1 CASSQTSGITDTQYF TGCGCCAGCAGCCAGACTAGCGGGATCACAGATACGCAGTATTTT
- TRBJ2-1 many TRBV25-1 CASSGRTTRLFNEQFF TGTGCCAGCAGTGGACGGACAACTCGCTTATTCAATGAGCAGTTCTTC
- TRBJ2-3 few TRBV20-1 CSASRAGSTDTQYF TGCAGTGCTTCCCGCGCGGGGAGCACAGATACGCAGTATTTT
TRBD2 TRBJ2-5 - TRBV19 CASTTSGSRETQYF TGTGCCAGTACGACTAGCGGGAGTCGGGAGACCCAGTACTTC
TRBD1 TRBJ1-5 many TRBV12-3/TRBV12-4 CASSRQGGNQPQHF TGTGCCAGCAGTCGACAGGGAGGCAATCAGCCCCAGCATTTT
TRBD1 TRBJ1-5 many TRBV29-1 CSAVGQGSQHF TGCAGCGCTGTCGGACAGGGGAGCCAGCATTTT
TRBD2 TRBJ2-1 - TRBV10-2 CASTPLAGTYNEQFF TGCGCCAGCACCCCCCTAGCGGGGACCTACAATGAGCAGTTCTTC
TRBD2 TRBJ2-2 many TRBV3-1 CASSQEGTSGRIIGELFF TGTGCCAGCAGCCAAGAAGGGACTAGCGGGAGAATTATCGGGGAGCTGTTTTTT
TRBD2 TRBJ2-2 few TRBV7-8 CASGLAGPGELFF TGTGCCAGCGGCCTAGCGGGACCCGGGGAGCTGTTTTTT
- TRBJ1-1 - TRBV6-1 CASTYGRGLDTEAFF TGTGCCAGTACCTATGGCCGGGGTCTAGACACTGAAGCTTTCTTT
TRBD2 TRBJ2-3 few TRBV4-1 CASSRSGGAVTDTQYF TGCGCCAGCAGCCGATCGGGAGGGGCCGTCACAGATACGCAGTATTTT
TRBD1 TRBJ2-3 many TRBV15 CATSSPGTGGTDTQYF TGTGCCACCAGCAGTCCCGGGACAGGGGGCACAGATACGCAGTATTTT
- TRBJ1-4 - TRBV4-1 CASSKEGSRGGNEKLFF TGCGCCAGCAGCAAAGAAGGGTCTAGGGGAGGGAATGAAAAACTGTTTTTT
TRBD2 TRBJ2-1 few TRBV5-1 CASSSGLAREQFF TGCGCCAGCAGTTCAGGACTAGCCCGTGAGCAGTTCTTC
- TRBJ2-1 - TRBV12-3/TRBV12-4 CASSSVGRYNEQFF TGTGCCAGCAGTTCAGTTGGGCGCTACAATGAGCAGTTCTTC
- TRBJ2-7 - TRBV3-1 CASSPGLSCYEQYF TGTGCCAGCAGCCCCGGGCTCAGCTGCTACGAGCAGTACTTC
- TRBJ1-1 - TRBV5-1 CASSLAGIGGAEAFF TGCGCCAGCAGCTTGGCAGGGATCGGAGGGGCTGAAGCTTTCTTT
TRBD1 TRBJ1-2 - TRBV9 CASTYLPTGGNNYGYTF TGTGCCAGCACCTATTTACCGACAGGGGGGAACAACTATGGCTACACCTTC
TRBD1 TRBJ1-4 few TRBV7-6 CASSSPGQGREKLFF TGTGCCAGCAGCTCGCCGGGACAGGGTCGGGAAAAACTGTTTTTT
- TRBJ1-5 many TRBV12-3/TRBV12-4 CATQQGGYSNQPQHF TGTGCCACCCAACAGGGCGGTTATAGCAATCAGCCCCAGCATTTT
- TRBJ2-5 few TRBV6-5 CASSYSTTYQETQYF TGTGCCAGCAGTTACTCAACGACGTACCAAGAGACCCAGTACTTC
- TRBJ2-7 few TRBV12-3/TRBV12-4 CASSLNSGGEQYF TGTGCCAGCAGTTTGAACAGCGGCGGCGAGCAGTACTTC
- TRBJ1-5 few TRBV20-1 CSARGTGYSNQPQHF TGCAGTGCTAGAGGCACAGGTTATAGCAATCAGCCCCAGCATTTT
- TRBJ2-6 - TRBV27 CASRVRTGANVLTF TGTGCCAGCAGGGTGAGAACCGGGGCCAACGTCCTGACTTTC
- TRBJ1-1 few TRBV7-9 CASSPRPGGEAFF TGTGCCAGCAGCCCCCGTCCCGGGGGCGAAGCTTTCTTT
TRBD1 TRBJ2-1 few TRBV19 CASTLGQGVYNEQFF TGTGCCAGTACTTTGGGACAGGGAGTATACAATGAGCAGTTCTTC
- TRBJ1-5 few TRBV6-1 CASSERTRTNQPQHF TGTGCCAGCAGTGAACGAACAAGAACCAATCAGCCCCAGCATTTT
- TRBJ2-3 few TRBV5-4 CASSSQVADTQYF TGTGCCAGCAGCTCCCAGGTGGCAGATACGCAGTATTTT
- TRBJ1-4 few TRBV3-1 CASSQDPEEKLFF TGTGCCAGCAGCCAAGATCCAGAGGAAAAACTGTTTTTT
- TRBJ2-3 few TRBV20-1 CSARPPDTQYF TGCAGTGCTAGGCCGCCCGATACGCAGTATTTT
- TRBJ2-7 - TRBV9 CASSGHLDYEQYF TGTGCCAGCAGTGGACACCTTGACTACGAGCAGTACTTC
- TRBJ2-3 - TRBV7-8 CASSQSLSDTQYF TGTGCCAGCAGCCAAAGTTTATCAGATACGCAGTATTTT
- TRBJ1-5 many TRBV12-3/TRBV12-4 CASSGQLNQPQHF TGTGCCAGCAGCGGACAGCTAAATCAGCCCCAGCATTTT
- TRBJ2-5 few TRBV24-1 CATSDTGTPETQYF TGTGCCACCAGTGACACCGGGACTCCCGAGACCCAGTACTTC
- TRBJ1-1 - TRBV6-1 CASRAGQMNTEAFF TGTGCCAGCAGGGCAGGACAGATGAACACTGAAGCTTTCTTT
- TRBJ2-1 few TRBV9 CASSVGEVSYNEQFF TGTGCCAGCAGCGTGGGTGAGGTCTCCTACAATGAGCAGTTCTTC
- TRBJ2-7 few TRBV28 CASSSPRVPSYEQYF TGTGCCAGCAGTTCACCCAGGGTACCCTCCTACGAGCAGTACTTC
- TRBJ2-7 - TRBV10-3 CAISSDKAYEQYF TGTGCCATCAGCTCCGACAAAGCCTACGAGCAGTACTTC
- TRBJ2-4 - TRBV27 CASSLSGTAKNIQYF TGTGCCAGCAGTTTATCCGGAACAGCCAAAAACATTCAGTACTTC
TRBD2 TRBJ2-1 - TRBV20-1 CSARDPVSGSSYNEQFF TGCAGTGCTAGGGACCCTGTGAGCGGGAGCTCCTACAATGAGCAGTTCTTC
TRBD1 TRBJ2-5 - TRBV20-1 CSASTGVGKTQYF TGCAGTGCATCAACAGGGGTCGGAAAGACCCAGTACTTC